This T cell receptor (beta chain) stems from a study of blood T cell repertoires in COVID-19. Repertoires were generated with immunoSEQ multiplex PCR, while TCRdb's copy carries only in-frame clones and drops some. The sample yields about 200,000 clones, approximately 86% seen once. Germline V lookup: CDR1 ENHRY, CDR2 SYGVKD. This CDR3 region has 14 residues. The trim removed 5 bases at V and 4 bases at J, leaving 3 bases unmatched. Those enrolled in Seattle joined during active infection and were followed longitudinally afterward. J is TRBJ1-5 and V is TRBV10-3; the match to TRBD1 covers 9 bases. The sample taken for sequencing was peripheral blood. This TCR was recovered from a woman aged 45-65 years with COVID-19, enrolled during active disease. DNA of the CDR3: TGTGCCATCAGTATGGACAGGGGAAATCAGCCCCAGCATTTT. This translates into CAISMDRGNQPQHF.